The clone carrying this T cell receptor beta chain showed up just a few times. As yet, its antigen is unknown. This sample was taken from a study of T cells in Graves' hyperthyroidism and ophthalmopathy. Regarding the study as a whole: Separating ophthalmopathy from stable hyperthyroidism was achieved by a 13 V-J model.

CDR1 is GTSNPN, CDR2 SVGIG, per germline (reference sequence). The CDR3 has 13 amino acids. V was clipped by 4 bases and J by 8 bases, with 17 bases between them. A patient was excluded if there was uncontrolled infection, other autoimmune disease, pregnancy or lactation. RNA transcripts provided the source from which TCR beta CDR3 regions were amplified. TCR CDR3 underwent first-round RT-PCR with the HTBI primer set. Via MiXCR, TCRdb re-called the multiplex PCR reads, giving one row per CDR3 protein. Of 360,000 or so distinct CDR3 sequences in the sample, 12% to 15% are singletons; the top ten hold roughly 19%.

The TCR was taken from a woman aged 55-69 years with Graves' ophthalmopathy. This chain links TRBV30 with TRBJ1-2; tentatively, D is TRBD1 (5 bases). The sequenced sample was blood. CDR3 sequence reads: CAWTQARSGGYTF. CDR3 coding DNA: TGTGCCTGGACACAGGCTCGATCAGGAGGCTACACCTTC. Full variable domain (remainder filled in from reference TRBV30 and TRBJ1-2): SQTIHQWPATLVQPVGSPLSLECTVEGTSNPNLYWYRQAAGRGLQLLFYSVGIGQISSEVPQNLSASRPQDRQFILSSKKLLLSDSGFYLCAWTQARSGGYTFGSGTRLTVV.